Below, one TCR beta chain is given with its context. This specimen belongs to a study of T cells expressing NK-cell markers. The V gene's germline CDR1 is DFQATT and CDR2 SNEGSKA (reference sequence). This CDR3 has 13 residues. From the 5' RACE reads, TCRdb lists one entry per CDR3 protein and no DNA. The sample totals more than 400,000 distinct CDR3 sequences; its top ten clones hold more than 7%. The sample was blood T cells: a sorted CD56 or NKG2C T cell subset, CD4+ or CD8+ T cells, or bulk PBMC T cells (not recorded which). This chain links TRBV20-1 with TRBJ2-7; lacking DNA, the TRBD2 call made by TCRdb goes unchecked. The sequence came from a woman between 18 and 69 years old in good health. CDR3: CSASGGVAYEQYF.